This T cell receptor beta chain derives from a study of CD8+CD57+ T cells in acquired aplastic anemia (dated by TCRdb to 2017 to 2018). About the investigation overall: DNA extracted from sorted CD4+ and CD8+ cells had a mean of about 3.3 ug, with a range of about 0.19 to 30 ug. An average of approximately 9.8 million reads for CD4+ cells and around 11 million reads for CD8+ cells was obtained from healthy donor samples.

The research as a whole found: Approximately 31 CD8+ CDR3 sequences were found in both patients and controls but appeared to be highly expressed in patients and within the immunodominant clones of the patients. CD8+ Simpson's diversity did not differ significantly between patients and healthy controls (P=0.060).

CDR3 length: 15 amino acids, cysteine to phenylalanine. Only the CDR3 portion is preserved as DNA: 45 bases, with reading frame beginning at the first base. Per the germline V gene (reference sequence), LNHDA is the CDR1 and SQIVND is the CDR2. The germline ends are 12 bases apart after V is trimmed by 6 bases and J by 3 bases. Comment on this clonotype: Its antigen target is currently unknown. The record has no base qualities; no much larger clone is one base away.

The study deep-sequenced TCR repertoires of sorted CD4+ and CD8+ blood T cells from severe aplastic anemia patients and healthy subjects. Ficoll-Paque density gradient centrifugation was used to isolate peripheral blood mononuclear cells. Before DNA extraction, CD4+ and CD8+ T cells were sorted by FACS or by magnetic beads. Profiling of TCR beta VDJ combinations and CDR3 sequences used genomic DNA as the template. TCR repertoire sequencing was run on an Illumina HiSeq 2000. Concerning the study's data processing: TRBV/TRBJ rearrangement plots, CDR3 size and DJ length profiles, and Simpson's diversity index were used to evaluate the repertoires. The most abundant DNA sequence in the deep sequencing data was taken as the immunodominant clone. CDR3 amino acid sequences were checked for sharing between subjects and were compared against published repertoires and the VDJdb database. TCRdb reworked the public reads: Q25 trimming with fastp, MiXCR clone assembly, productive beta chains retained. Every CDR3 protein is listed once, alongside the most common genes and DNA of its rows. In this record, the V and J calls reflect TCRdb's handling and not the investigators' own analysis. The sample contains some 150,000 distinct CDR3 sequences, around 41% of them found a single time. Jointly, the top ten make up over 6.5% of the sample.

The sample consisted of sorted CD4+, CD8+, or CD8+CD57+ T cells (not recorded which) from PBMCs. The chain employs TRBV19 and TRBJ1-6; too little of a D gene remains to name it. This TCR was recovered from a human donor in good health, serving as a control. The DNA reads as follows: TGTGCCAGTAGCAAGAGAAGGGTCTATAATTCACCCCTCCACTTT. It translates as CASSKRRVYNSPLHF.